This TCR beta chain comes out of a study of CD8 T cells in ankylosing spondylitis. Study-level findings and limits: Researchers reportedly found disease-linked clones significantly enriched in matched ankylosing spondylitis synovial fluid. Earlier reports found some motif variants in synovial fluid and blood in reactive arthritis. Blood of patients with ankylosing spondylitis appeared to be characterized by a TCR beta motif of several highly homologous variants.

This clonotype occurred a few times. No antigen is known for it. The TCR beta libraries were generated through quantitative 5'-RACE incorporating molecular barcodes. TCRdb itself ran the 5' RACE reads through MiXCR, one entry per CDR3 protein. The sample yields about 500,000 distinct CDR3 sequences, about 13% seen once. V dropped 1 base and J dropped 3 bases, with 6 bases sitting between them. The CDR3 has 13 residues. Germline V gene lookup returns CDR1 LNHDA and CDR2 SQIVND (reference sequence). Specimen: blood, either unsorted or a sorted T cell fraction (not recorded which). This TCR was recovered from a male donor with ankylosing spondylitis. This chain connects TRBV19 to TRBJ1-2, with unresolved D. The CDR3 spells CASSIGGDYGYTF. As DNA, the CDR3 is TGTGCCAGTAGTATAGGCGGGGACTATGGCTACACCTTC.